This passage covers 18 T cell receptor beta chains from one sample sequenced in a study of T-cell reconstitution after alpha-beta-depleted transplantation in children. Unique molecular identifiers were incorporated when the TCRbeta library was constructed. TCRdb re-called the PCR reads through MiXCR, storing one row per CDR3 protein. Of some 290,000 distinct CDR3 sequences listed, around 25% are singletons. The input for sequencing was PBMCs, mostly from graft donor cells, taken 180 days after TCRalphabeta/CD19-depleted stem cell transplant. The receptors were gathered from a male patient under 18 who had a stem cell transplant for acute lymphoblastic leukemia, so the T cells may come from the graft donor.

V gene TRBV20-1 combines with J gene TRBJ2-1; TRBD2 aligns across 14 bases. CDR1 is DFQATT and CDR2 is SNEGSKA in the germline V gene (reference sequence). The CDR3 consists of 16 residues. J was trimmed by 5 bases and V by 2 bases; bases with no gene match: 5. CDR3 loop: CSARSRTSGRHNEQFF. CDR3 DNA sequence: TGCAGTGCTAGATCGCGGACTAGCGGGAGGCACAATGAGCAGTTCTTC.

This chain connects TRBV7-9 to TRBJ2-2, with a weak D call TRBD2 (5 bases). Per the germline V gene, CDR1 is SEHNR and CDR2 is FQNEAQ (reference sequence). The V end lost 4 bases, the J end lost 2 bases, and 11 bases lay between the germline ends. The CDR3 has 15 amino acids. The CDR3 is CASSSGLPNTGELFF. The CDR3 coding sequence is TGTGCCAGCAGCTCCGGACTCCCAAACACCGGGGAGCTGTTTTTT.

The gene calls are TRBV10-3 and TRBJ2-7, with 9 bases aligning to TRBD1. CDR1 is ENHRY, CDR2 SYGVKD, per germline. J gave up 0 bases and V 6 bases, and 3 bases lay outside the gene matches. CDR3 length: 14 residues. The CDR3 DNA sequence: TGTGCCATCAGGGGACAGGGTGTCTCCTACGAGCAGTACTTC. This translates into CAIRGQGVSYEQYF.

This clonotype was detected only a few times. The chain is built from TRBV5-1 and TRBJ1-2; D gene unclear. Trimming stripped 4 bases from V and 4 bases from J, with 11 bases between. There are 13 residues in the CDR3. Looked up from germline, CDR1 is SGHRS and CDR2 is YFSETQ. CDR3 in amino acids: CASSPGPSYGYTF. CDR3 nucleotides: TGCGCCAGCAGCCCAGGACCGAGCTATGGCTACACCTTC.

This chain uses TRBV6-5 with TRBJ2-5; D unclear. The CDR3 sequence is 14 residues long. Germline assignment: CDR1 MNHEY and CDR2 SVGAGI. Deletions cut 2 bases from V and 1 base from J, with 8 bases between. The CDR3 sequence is CASSYGRAQETQYF. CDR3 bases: TGTGCCAGCAGTTACGGCCGGGCCCAAGAGACCCAGTACTTC.

Written as DNA, the CDR3 is TGTGCCAGCAGCGCTAGCGGGAGGGCCCCCGAGCAGTACTTC. It translates to CASSASGRAPEQYF. V usage is TRBV2 and J usage is TRBJ2-7; 12 bases match TRBD2. The J segment lost 6 bases and the V segment lost 6 bases, leaving 6 bases of the junction unmatched. CDR3 length: 14 amino acids. Per germline, CDR1 SNHLY and CDR2 FYNNEI.

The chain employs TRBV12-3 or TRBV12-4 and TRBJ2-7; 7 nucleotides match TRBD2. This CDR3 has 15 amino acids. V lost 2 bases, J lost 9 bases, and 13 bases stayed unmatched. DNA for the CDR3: TGTGCCAGCAGTTTATACGGGGGGATTAGACTTGGGCAGTACTTC. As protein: CASSLYGGIRLGQYF.

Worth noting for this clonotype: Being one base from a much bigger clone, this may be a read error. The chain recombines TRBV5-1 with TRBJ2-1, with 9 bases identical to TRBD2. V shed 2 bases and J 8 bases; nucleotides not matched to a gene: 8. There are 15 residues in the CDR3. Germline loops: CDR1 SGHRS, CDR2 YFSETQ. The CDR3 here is CASSFLGGRAYEQFF. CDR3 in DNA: TGCGCCAGCAGCTTCCTTGGCGGGAGGGCCTATGAGCAGTTCTTC.

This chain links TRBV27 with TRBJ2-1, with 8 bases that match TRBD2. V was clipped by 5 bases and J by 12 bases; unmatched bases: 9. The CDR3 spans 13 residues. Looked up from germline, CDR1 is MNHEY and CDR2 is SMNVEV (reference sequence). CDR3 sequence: CASSPGTSLGQFF. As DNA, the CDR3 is TGTGCCAGCAGTCCGGGGACTAGTTTGGGGCAGTTCTTC.

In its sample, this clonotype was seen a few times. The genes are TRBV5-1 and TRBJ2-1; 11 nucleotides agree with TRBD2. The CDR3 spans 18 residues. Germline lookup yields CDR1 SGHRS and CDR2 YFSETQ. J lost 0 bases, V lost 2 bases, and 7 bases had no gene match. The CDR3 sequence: CASSFPGTSGRSYNEQFF. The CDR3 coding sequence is TGCGCCAGCAGCTTTCCCGGGACTAGCGGCCGCTCCTACAATGAGCAGTTCTTC.

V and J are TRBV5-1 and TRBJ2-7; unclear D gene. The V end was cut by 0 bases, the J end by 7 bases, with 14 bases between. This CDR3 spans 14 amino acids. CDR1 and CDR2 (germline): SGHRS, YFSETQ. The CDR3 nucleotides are TGCGCCAGCAGCTTGGTTGTAATGGTCGGGGAGCAGTACTTC. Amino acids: CASSLVVMVGEQYF.

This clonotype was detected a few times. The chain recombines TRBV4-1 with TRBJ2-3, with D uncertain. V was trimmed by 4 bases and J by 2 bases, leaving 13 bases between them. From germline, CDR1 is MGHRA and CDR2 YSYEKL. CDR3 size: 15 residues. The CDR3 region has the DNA TGCGCCAGCAGCCCGATAAGTAATCCCACAGATACGCAGTATTTT. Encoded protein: CASSPISNPTDTQYF.

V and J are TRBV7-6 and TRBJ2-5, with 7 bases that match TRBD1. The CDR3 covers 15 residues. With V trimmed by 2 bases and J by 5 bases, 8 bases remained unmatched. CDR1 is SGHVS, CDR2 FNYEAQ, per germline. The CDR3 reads CASSLKGASWETQYF. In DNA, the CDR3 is TGTGCCAGCAGCTTAAAGGGGGCAAGCTGGGAGACCCAGTACTTC. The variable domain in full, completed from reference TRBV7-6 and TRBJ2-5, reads GAGVSQSPRYKVTKRGQDVALRCDPISGHVSLYWYRQALGQGPEFLTYFNYEAQQDKSGLPNDRFSAERPEGSISTLTIQRTEQRDSAMYRCASSLKGASWETQYFGPGTRLLVL.

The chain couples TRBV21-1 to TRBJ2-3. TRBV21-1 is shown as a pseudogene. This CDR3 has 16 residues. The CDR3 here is CASSKDGRLSTDTHYF. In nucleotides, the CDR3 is TGTGCCAGCAGCAAAGATGGCCGCCTTAGCACAGATACGCATTATTTT.

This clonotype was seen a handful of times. The CDR3 coding sequence is TGTGCCACCAGCGGACAGGGGCCGACTAGCGCCCACTCCTACGAGCAGTACTTC. Translated: CATSGQGPTSAHSYEQYF. V is TRBV24-1 and J is TRBJ2-7, with D maybe TRBD1 (9 bases). This CDR3 spans 18 amino acids. V was shortened by 7 bases and J by 0 bases, with 24 bases between the two germline ends. CDR1 is KGHDR and CDR2 is SFDVKD in the germline V gene.

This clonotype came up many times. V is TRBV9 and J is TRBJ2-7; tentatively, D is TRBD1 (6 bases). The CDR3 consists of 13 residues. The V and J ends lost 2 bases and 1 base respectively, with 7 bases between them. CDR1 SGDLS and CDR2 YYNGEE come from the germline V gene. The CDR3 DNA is TGTGCCAGCAGCGTCGGACAGTCCTACGAGCAGTACTTC. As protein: CASSVGQSYEQYF.

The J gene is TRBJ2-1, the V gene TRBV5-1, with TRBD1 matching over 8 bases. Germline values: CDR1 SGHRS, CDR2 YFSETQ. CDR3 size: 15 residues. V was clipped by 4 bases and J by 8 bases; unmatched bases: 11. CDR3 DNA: TGCGCCAGCAGCCCGGGCAGGGGGCGCCTCGATGAGCAGTTCTTC. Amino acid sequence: CASSPGRGRLDEQFF.

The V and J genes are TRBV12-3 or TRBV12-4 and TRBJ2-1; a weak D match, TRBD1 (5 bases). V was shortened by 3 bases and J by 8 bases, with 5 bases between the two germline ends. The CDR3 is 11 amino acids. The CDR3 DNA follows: TGTGCCAGCAGTTTCAGGGATGAGCAGTTCTTC. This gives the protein CASSFRDEQFF.